The sequence of this TCR beta chain was determined in a study of radiotherapy plus CTLA-4 blockade in lung cancer. Overall study results and limits: Early blood T cell clone dynamics, with interferon-beta, were reported to best predict response. Clones derived from tumor TCRs expanded in blood after radiotherapy plus ipilimumab.

Assay used: immunoSEQ multiplex PCR; TCRdb lists only in-frame clones, some missing. The repertoire holds 70,000 to 90,000 clones, 78% seen once, with around 7.1% in the top ten. V was shortened by 1 base and J by 1 base, with 7 bases between the two germline ends. Germline V gene data show CDR1 as SEHNR and CDR2 as FQNEAQ (reference sequence). CDR3 length equals 14 residues. Turning to this clone: Its antigen is still unknown.

This TCR came from a human donor with non-small cell lung cancer who had a complete response to radiotherapy plus ipilimumab. The V gene is TRBV7-9, the J gene TRBJ1-2; D is unresolved. The source was peripheral blood, collected from a patient treated with radiotherapy plus ipilimumab. The CDR3 sequence: CASSLGGNNYGYTF. The CDR3 DNA follows: TGTGCCAGCAGCTTAGGAGGAAATAACTATGGCTACACCTTC.